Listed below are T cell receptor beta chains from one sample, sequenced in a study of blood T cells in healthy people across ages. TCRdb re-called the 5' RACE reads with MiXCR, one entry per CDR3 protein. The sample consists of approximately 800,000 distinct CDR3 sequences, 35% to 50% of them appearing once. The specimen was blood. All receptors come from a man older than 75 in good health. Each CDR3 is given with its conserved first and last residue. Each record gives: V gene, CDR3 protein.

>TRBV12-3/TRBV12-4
CASSPVAGEETQYF
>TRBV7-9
CASSFVRETQYF
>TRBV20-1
CSARDPLTPYEQYF
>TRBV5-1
CASSRRKSEDEQFF
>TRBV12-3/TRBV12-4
CASSQPGPRSGANVLTF
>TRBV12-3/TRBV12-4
CASSFAGNDEKLFF
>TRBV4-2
CASSLYLFRDPGANVLTF
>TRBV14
CASSQGSHRGSEQYF
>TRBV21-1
CASSKAGKQHSNQPQHF
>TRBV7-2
CTSSSLPAQETQYF
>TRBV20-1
CSAIGTGNQPQHF
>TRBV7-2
CASSRIHSETQYF
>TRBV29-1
CSVAGGTGANQPQHF
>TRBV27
CASRRSGTDTQYF
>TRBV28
CASSFPESGQPQHF
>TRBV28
CASRRGTGGRWTGELFF
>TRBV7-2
CASSLEVHVGLTGELFF
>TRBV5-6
CASSLAASGARQQYF
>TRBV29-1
CSVGREGHGEQYF
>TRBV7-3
CASSLIAQATDTQYF
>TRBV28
CAGSFPNTYEQYF
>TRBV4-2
CASSQGRDQPQHF
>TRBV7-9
CASSLGSAGTTDTQYF
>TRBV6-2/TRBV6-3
CASSPRDLTANTQYF
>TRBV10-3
CAIARQENYEQYF
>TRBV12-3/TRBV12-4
CASSFGTLSYEQYF
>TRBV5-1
CASSGVNYGYTF
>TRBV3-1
CASSQVRASGGGEQFF
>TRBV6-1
CASSETSGGYTDTQYF
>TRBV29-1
CSVEGSGRGTDTQYF
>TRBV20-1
CSARVMDEKLFF
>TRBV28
CASSTGVVEQYF
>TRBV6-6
CASSVTSGRGPDTQYF
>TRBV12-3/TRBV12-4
CASSFRGTGDAQYF
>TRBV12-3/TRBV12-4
CASRPGQMSSYEQYF